The source of this T cell receptor (beta chain) is a study of blood T cell repertoires in COVID-19 (dated by TCRdb to the early 2020s). Study-level background: The collaborator samples originated in the United States, Italy and Spain and spanned the acute and convalescent phases of COVID-19. The material from the prospective study consisted of cDNA or gDNA derived from T cells, B-cell-depleted T cells, or PBMCs. The dataset comprised deeply sampled blood TCRbeta repertoires from subjects exposed to, actively infected with, or recovered from COVID-19. A freely available public database, intended as a resource for researchers studying the immune response to SARS-CoV-2, is where the repertoires were released. The samples were drawn from the first 160 participants of the ongoing ImmuneRACE study and from over a thousand subjects provided by 6 global collaborators. Nearly every sample came with metadata listing a de-identified subject ID, COVID-19 status, age in years and sex. Where available, HLA class I and class II types were taken from metadata supplied by the sample provider and were not determined by assay-based typing. General findings and caveats noted by the study authors: The amount of clinical and demographic metadata varied by source and participant and was provided uncurated.

In the prospective study, participants were 18 to 89 years old, resided in fewer than 25 geographic areas of the United States, and were enrolled through a virtual design. Cohort assignment in the prospective study relied on participant-reported clinical history from a screening survey and a study questionnaire. Recovered participants in ImmuneRACE Cohort 3 were defined as having two consecutive negative NP/OP PCR tests, clearance from a healthcare professional, or resolution of symptoms. In the prospective study, mobile phlebotomists collected whole blood, serum and a nasopharyngeal or oropharyngeal swab from each participant. Over a roughly 2-month period, participants in the prospective study had the option of providing additional blood draws and questionnaires. Prospective study blood samples were shipped either frozen or at room temperature before DNA extraction. Clipping removes 3 bases from V and 8 bases from J, with 4 as the unmatched junction base count. The germline V gene gives CDR1 as LGHNT and CDR2 as FRNRAP. The CDR3 has 15 amino acids, counting the end cysteine and phenylalanine. The DNA shown is the 45-base CDR3, in frame from base 1.

On this clone itself: It lacks a known antigen. Within one base of it there is no much larger clone, and no base qualities were kept.

TCRbeta CDR3 regions were amplified from genomic DNA using the immunoSEQ Assay, a bias-controlled multiplex PCR. As for the original processing: The number of nucleated cells in each sample was estimated from the amplification of reference gene primers within the assay. To quantify the absolute abundance of each unique TCRbeta CDR3 rearrangement, sequence reads were collapsed and filtered. For each sample, productive Simpson clonality was calculated as the square root of Simpson's diversity index over productive rearrangements. Held by TCRdb, this immuneACCESS table contains in-frame sequences only and omits some clones. Under half of the omission traces to an unresolved V gene where checked; the cause of the rest is unknown. That table is the source of V, J and clone size, and D and trimming were worked out from the DNA. For this sample the table gives about 160,000 clones, of which about 80% were detected only once. Of the sample, 3.4% is held by the ten largest clones.

Material for sequencing was PBMCs or T cells enriched from blood (not recorded which). The source is a woman aged 55-69 years who had recovered from COVID-19. The sequence links TRBV12-5 to TRBJ2-1; 13 junctional bases match TRBD2. CDR3 sequence: CASGFELAGGDEQFF. The DNA sequence follows: TGTGCTAGTGGTTTCGAACTAGCGGGGGGGGATGAGCAGTTCTTC.